The clone carrying this T cell receptor beta chain was observed many times. Its antigen is not known. All donors comprised healthy Caucasians. The CDR3 is 13 amino acids. CDR1 and CDR2 (germline): SGHRS, YFSETQ. The V end was cut by 5 bases, the J end by 2 bases, with 11 bases between. The data belong to a study of identical twins. General observations from the study: Less excess twin sharing appeared in beta out-of-frame sequences.

TCRdb fed the 5' RACE reads into MiXCR, producing one record per CDR3 protein. The sample lists under 300,000 distinct CDR3 sequences, about 8% occurring once. These data are also associated with another study on yellow fever vaccine responses in identical twins.

The sequencing sample was made of CD8+ T cells sorted from blood. The V and J genes are TRBV5-1 and TRBJ2-7; D is tentatively TRBD1 or TRBD2 (5 bases each). The receptor was derived from a woman between 18 and 29 years old in good health. CDR3 region: CASRGDGTYEQYF. DNA of the CDR3: TGCGCCAGCAGAGGGGACGGAACCTACGAGCAGTACTTC.